This T cell receptor beta chain came from a study of STAT3 mutations in large granular lymphocyte leukemia. Study-level findings and limits: Every T-cell large granular lymphocyte leukemia patient had at least one immunodominant TCR beta clonotype.

Turning to this clone: Its antigen remains unknown.

Trimming took off 6 bases at V and 9 bases at J, with 15 bases between the two ends. Germline lookup yields CDR1 SEHNR and CDR2 FQNEAQ (reference sequence). This CDR3 has 12 residues. The repertoire was sequenced with immunoSEQ multiplex PCR; TCRdb's copy has only in-frame clones and lacks some. The sample shows 15,000 to 17,000 clones, 80% to 95% of them seen only once. This TCR came from a woman aged 45-65 years with T-cell large granular lymphocyte leukemia. Some clones in this sample may be carry-over from other donors' samples. The sequencing sample was made of peripheral blood mononuclear cells. The chain combines TRBV7-9 with TRBJ2-7; TRBD1 or TRBD2 may be the D gene (6 bases each). The CDR3 sequence is CASSTAGHGQYF. The CDR3 DNA follows: TGTGCCAGCAGTACCGCGGGACACGGGCAGTACTTC. Filled out from reference TRBV7-9 and TRBJ2-7, the complete variable domain reads DTGVSQNPRHKITKRGQNVTFRCDPISEHNRLYWYRQTLGQGPEFLTYFQNEAQLEKSRLLSDRFSAERPKGSFSTLEIQRTEQGDSAMYLCASSTAGHGQYFGPGTRLTVT.